This T cell receptor (beta chain) emerged from a study of shared clonotypes between healthy human individuals. At the level of the study: Every donor yielded three CD4 naive, three CD4 memory, two CD8 naive and one CD8 memory plate.

This clone was detected once. The antigen remains unidentified. General observations from the study: The generation probabilities recorded for non-shared clonotypes fell below those of clonotypes shared by all four donors.

CD45RO-negative, CCR7-positively selected cells formed the naive CD8 fraction, excluding terminally differentiated effector memory CD45RA+ cells. All donors were Caucasian adults living in Nashville, Tennessee. Germline-derived CDR1 and CDR2 are MDHEN and SYDVKM. There are 16 residues in the CDR3. The germline V and J ends were trimmed by 5 bases and 0 bases, with 16 bases remaining between them. Assay: immunoSEQ multiplex PCR; the TCRdb copy retains only in-frame clones and omits some. The repertoire has about 2.2 million clones, approximately 92% of them found once; the top ten carry approximately 1.6%.

Material: naive CD8+ T cells from PBMCs. This chain uses TRBV28 with TRBJ2-5, with D maybe TRBD1 (5 bases). The origin of this receptor is a man younger than 35 in good health. Some clones in this sample may be carry-over from other donors' samples. For the CDR3, the DNA is TGTGCCAGCAGTGGAGTTCGACAGACGTACCAAGAGACCCAGTACTTC. This codes for CASSGVRQTYQETQYF.